One sample yielded the 18 T cell receptor beta chains listed below, sequenced in a study of T cell changes during pregnancy in multiple sclerosis. Repertoires were generated with immunoSEQ multiplex PCR, while TCRdb's copy carries only in-frame clones and drops some. The table includes roughly 59,000 clones, about 90% detected once. Sequences were derived from peripheral blood, sampled in the third trimester of pregnancy. The receptors were gathered from a female donor in good health, enrolled as a control in a pregnancy study.

The chain joins TRBV2 to TRBJ2-7; D is unresolved. V lost 1 base to trimming and J lost 9 bases, with 10 bases between them. CDR1 and CDR2 from the germline V gene are SNHLY and FYNNEI. CDR3 length equals 12 residues. The CDR3 nucleotides are TGTGCCAGCAGTGAAGGCCTCCGGGTGCAGTACTTC. This sequence encodes CASSEGLRVQYF.

J is TRBJ2-1 and V is TRBV29-1, with a tentative D call TRBD2 (7 bases). CDR3 length: 13 amino acids. Trimming shortened V by 5 bases and J by 6 bases, and 14 bases separated the two germline ends. Germline values: CDR1 SQVTM, CDR2 ANQGSEA. CDR3 amino acids: CSVSWGGLNEQFF. In nucleotides, the CDR3 is TGCAGCGTTTCTTGGGGGGGGCTCAATGAGCAGTTCTTC.

The V call is TRBV12-5, the J call TRBJ1-1; possibly TRBD1 for D (6 bases). Germline lookup yields CDR1 LGHNT and CDR2 FRNRAP. CDR3 length: 14 amino acids. V was trimmed by 7 bases and J by 5 bases, leaving 17 bases between them. CDR3 protein: CASAPSQGTTEAFF. DNA for the CDR3: TGTGCTAGTGCTCCGTCGCAGGGGACGACTGAAGCTTTCTTT.

Here the CDR3 reads CASSLLAGEPYNEQFF. The CDR3 nucleotides read TGTGCCAGCAGTCTTCTAGCGGGGGAACCCTACAATGAGCAGTTCTTC. The V call is TRBV6-6, the J call TRBJ2-1, with 10 bases aligning to TRBD2. This CDR3 is built from 16 residues. CDR1 and CDR2 (germline): MNHNY, SVGAGI (reference sequence). V was pared by 5 bases and J by 2 bases, with 6 bases of the junction left unmatched.

The chain links TRBV2 to TRBJ1-2; a weak D match, TRBD1 (6 bases). The germline V gene encodes CDR1 SNHLY and CDR2 FYNNEI. CDR3 length: 16 residues. Trimming left V 7 bases short and J 5 bases short, with 23 bases between. CDR3 nucleotide sequence: TGTGCCAGCAAGGTGGGCAGGGGCGACCCATTTTATGGCTACACCTTC. This encodes CASKVGRGDPFYGYTF.

The chain employs TRBV4-2 and TRBJ1-1; D not resolved. The V end lost 1 base, the J end lost 0 bases, and 24 bases lay between the germline ends. This CDR3 region has 20 residues. CDR1 and CDR2 from the germline V gene are LGHNA and YNFKEQ. CDR3: CASSQAFTSGAVNMNTEAFF. DNA for the CDR3: TGTGCCAGCAGCCAAGCCTTCACGTCGGGAGCTGTTAATATGAACACTGAAGCTTTCTTT.

The chain couples TRBV29-1 to TRBJ2-1, with 16 bases lining up with TRBD2. Germline CDR1 SQVTM, CDR2 ANQGSEA. V dropped 3 bases and J dropped 1; count of bases not matched to a gene: 15. The CDR3 contains 21 residues. CDR3 bases: TGCAGCGTTGATCCGGGACTAGCGGGGGGGCATCGGGACAGTTCCTACAATGAGCAGTTCTTC. This translates into CSVDPGLAGGHRDSSYNEQFF.

The gene calls are TRBV7-6 and TRBJ1-1, with 11 bases matching TRBD1. The germline CDR1 and CDR2 sequences are SGHVS and FNYEAQ. J was trimmed by 1 base and V by 1 base; bases with no gene match: 8. This CDR3 is 18 amino acids long. CDR3 protein: CASSLDRTGGEGNTEAFF. DNA for the CDR3: TGTGCCAGCAGCTTAGATCGGACAGGGGGCGAGGGGAACACTGAAGCTTTCTTT.

The rearrangement links TRBV7-9 to TRBJ1-1; 9 bases map to TRBD1. This CDR3 spans 13 amino acids. Germline V lookup: CDR1 SEHNR, CDR2 FQNEAQ (reference sequence). The V gene end was trimmed by 4 bases and the J gene end by 5 bases; junction bases not matched to a gene: 2. The CDR3 loop is CASSYDRGTEAFF. CDR3 bases: TGTGCCAGCAGCTATGACAGGGGGACTGAAGCTTTCTTT.

The table lists this clone with a count of one. The chain recombines TRBV9 with TRBJ2-7, with 7 bases aligning to TRBD2. Trimming removed 0 bases from V and 3 bases from J; junction bases left unmatched: 3. Germline lookup yields CDR1 SGDLS and CDR2 YYNGEE. The CDR3 is 14 residues long. CDR3 loop: CASSVERDYYEQYF. The CDR3 region has the DNA TGTGCCAGCAGCGTAGAACGGGACTACTACGAGCAGTACTTC.

The rearrangement joins TRBV2 to TRBJ2-2; 9 nucleotides match TRBD2. Germline loops: CDR1 SNHLY, CDR2 FYNNEI. CDR3 length: 17 amino acids. The V and J ends lost 5 bases and 0 bases, in that order; junction bases with no gene match: 7. The CDR3, as DNA: TGTGCCAGCAGTAAAGAACGCGGGGGGGCGAACACCGGGGAGCTGTTTTTT. Its protein is CASSKERGGANTGELFF. The whole variable domain, remainder taken from reference TRBV2 and TRBJ2-2, is EPEVTQTPSHQVTQMGQEVILRCVPISNHLYFYWYRQILGQKVEFLVSFYNNEISEKSEIFDDQFSVERPDGSNFTLKIRSTKLEDSAMYFCASSKERGGANTGELFFGEGSRLTVL.

V gene TRBV6-1 combines with J gene TRBJ2-7; 12 bases are shared with TRBD2. The junction had 17 bases not matched to a gene; V was cut back by 2 bases and J by 3 bases. Germline assignment: CDR1 MNHNS and CDR2 SASEGT. This CDR3 contains 20 residues. CDR3 coding DNA: TGTGCCAGCAGTGAACCAATCTACAGACTAGCGGGGGAAGCGGGCTACGAGCAGTACTTC. Its translation: CASSEPIYRLAGEAGYEQYF.

This rearrangement joins TRBV10-3 to TRBJ2-5, with 7 bases matching TRBD2. In germline, CDR1 is ENHRY, CDR2 SYGVKD. There are 14 residues in the CDR3. Germline trimming cut 8 bases from V and 5 bases from J; bases unmatched to any gene: 11. CDR3 sequence reads: CAISKAGSLETQYF. The DNA for the CDR3 is TGTGCCATCTCGAAAGCGGGGAGTTTGGAGACCCAGTACTTC.

The chain has TRBV25-1 and TRBJ1-1; D remains unclear. Germline CDR1 and CDR2: MGHDK and SYGVNS. The CDR3 totals 11 residues. Trimming stripped 7 bases from V and 1 base from J, with 4 bases between. CDR3 loop: CASNKNTEAFF. CDR3 coding DNA: TGTGCCAGCAATAAGAACACTGAAGCTTTCTTT.

The chain uses TRBV29-1 and TRBJ2-2; TRBD2 matches 7 bases. The CDR3 totals 16 residues. Looked up from germline, CDR1 is SQVTM and CDR2 is ANQGSEA. V trimming: 0 bases; J trimming: 1 base; junction bases outside the gene matches: 5. The CDR3 coding sequence is TGCAGCGTTGAAGATCGTGCTAGCGGGAACACCGGGGAGCTGTTTTTT. Amino acid sequence: CSVEDRASGNTGELFF.

The chain links TRBV7-4 to TRBJ2-1, with TRBD1 as a possible D gene (7 bases). V was pared by 5 bases and J by 3 bases, with 14 bases between. Germline V gene lookup returns CDR1 SGHVT and CDR2 SQSDAQ. This CDR3 spans 15 amino acids. CDR3 residues: CASSPDRDFYNEQFF. CDR3 sequence (DNA): TGTGCCAGCAGCCCAGACAGGGACTTCTACAATGAGCAGTTCTTC.

Only a few counts were recorded for this clone. The chain recombines TRBV28 with TRBJ1-1; possible D gene TRBD1, 6 bases. Germline CDR1 reads MDHEN; CDR2 reads SYDVKM. The CDR3 runs to 13 residues. Between the trimmed V and J ends, which lost 4 bases and 3 bases, there was a span of 9 bases. CDR3 sequence (DNA): TGTGCCAGCAGTTCGGGACACCACACTGAAGCTTTCTTT. Amino acids: CASSSGHHTEAFF.

The CDR3 DNA is TGTGCCAGCAGCTTGGATCGGGGGACCTACGAGCAGTACTTC. This gives the protein CASSLDRGTYEQYF. V is TRBV7-6 and J is TRBJ2-7; maybe TRBD2 (6 bases). The CDR3 length is 14 residues. The V gene's germline CDR1 is SGHVS and CDR2 FNYEAQ. Deletions cut 3 bases from V and 2 bases from J, with 11 bases between. The full variable domain, in which reference TRBV7-6 and TRBJ2-7 provide the parts outside the CDR3, is GAGVSQSPRYKVTKRGQDVALRCDPISGHVSLYWYRQALGQGPEFLTYFNYEAQQDKSGLPNDRFSAERPEGSISTLTIQRTEQRDSAMYRCASSLDRGTYEQYFGPGTRLTVT.